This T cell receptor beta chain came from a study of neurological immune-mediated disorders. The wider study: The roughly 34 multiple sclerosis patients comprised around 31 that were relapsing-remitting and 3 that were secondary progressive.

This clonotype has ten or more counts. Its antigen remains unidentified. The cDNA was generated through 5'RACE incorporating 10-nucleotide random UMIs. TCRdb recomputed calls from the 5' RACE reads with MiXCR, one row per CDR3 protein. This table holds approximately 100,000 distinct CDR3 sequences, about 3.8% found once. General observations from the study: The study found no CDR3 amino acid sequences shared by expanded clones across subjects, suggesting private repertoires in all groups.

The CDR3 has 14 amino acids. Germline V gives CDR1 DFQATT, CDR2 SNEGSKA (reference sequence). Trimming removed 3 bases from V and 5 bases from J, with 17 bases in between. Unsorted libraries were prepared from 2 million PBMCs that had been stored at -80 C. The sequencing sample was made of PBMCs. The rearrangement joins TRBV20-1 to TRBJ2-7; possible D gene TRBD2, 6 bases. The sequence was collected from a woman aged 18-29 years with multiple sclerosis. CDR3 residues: CSASGTHSTNEQYF. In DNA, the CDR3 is TGCAGTGCTAGCGGGACTCATAGTACCAACGAGCAGTACTTC.